The following is a T cell receptor beta chain sequence with its context. Trimming cost V 5 bases and J 5 bases, with 18 bases left between them. Germline-derived CDR1 and CDR2 are SGHTA and FQGNSA. The CDR3 covers 15 residues. This sample is drawn from a study of blood T cell repertoires in COVID-19. Study background: From T cells, B-cell-depleted T cells, or PBMCs came the material, which was cDNA or gDNA.

In the authors' workflow: Amplification with reference gene primers provided the estimates of nucleated cell counts. Profiling relied on immunoSEQ multiplex PCR, and the TCRdb table lists in-frame clones only, not all of them. The DNA gave D and trimming, while V, J and clone size come from that table. The sample yields approximately 250,000 clones, about 86% seen once. This clonotype originated in a young man with active or convalescent COVID-19. Sequencing was performed on peripheral blood. The chain uses TRBV7-2 and TRBJ2-5; possibly TRBD2 for D (5 bases). CDR3 loop: CASSISGVTGETQYF. CDR3 in DNA: TGTGCCAGCAGCATATCCGGGGTGACGGGCGAGACCCAGTACTTC.